A single sample gave rise to the 2 T cell receptor beta chains below, sequenced in a study of technical replicates of blood from a handful of donors. The table came from immunoSEQ multiplex PCR; TCRdb's copy has only in-frame clones and leaves some out. The repertoire holds 70,000 to 85,000 clones, with approximately 97% as singletons. Sequenced sample: T cells isolated from PBMCs. These TCRs come from a human donor in good health.

The genes are TRBV6-1 and TRBJ2-1; unclear D gene. CDR3 length: 13 residues. Germline values: CDR1 MNHNS, CDR2 SASEGT. Trimming pared 7 bases from V and 6 bases from J, leaving 13 bases between. CDR3: CASKSLLINEQFF. CDR3 bases: TGTGCCAGCAAAAGCCTCCTAATCAATGAGCAGTTCTTC.

V and J are TRBV25-1 and TRBJ2-1, with D perhaps TRBD2 (6 bases). CDR1 MGHDK and CDR2 SYGVNS come from the germline V gene. Trimming cost V 6 bases and J 8 bases, with 14 bases left between them. This CDR3 is built from 13 residues. CDR3: CASRVMEGDEQFF. The CDR3 DNA reads as TGTGCCAGCAGAGTAATGGAGGGAGATGAGCAGTTCTTC.